Listed here are 12 T cell receptor beta chains from one sample, sequenced in a study of shared clonotypes between healthy human individuals. CD45RO-negative, CCR7-positively selected cells formed the naive CD8 fraction, excluding terminally differentiated effector memory CD45RA+ cells. Sequenced by immunoSEQ multiplex PCR; TCRdb stores in-frame clones only, minus some. The sample has about 2.2 million clones; approximately 94% are singletons. The sequencing sample was made of naive CD8+ T cells from PBMCs. The receptors stem from a man aged 18 to 30 in good health. Some clones in this sample may be carry-over from other donors' samples.

The CDR3 sequence is CASEGGNEQFF. CDR3 bases: TGTGCCAGCGAGGGCGGGAATGAGCAGTTCTTC. The chain links TRBV5-4 to TRBJ2-1; TRBD2 might be the D (5 bases). Trimming stripped 7 bases from V and 7 bases from J, with 9 bases between. Germline loops: CDR1 SGHNT, CDR2 YYREEE (reference sequence). This CDR3 contains 11 residues. Based on the CDR3 plus reference TRBV5-4 and TRBJ2-1, the full variable domain is ETGVTQSPTHLIKTRGQQVTLRCSSQSGHNTVSWYQQALGQGPQFIFQYYREEENGRGNFPPRFSGLQFPNYSSELNVNALELDDSALYLCASEGGNEQFFGPGTRLTVL.

The gene calls are TRBV4-3 and TRBJ1-5, with D tentatively TRBD1 (5 bases). Trimming shortened V by 0 bases and J by 2 bases, and 11 bases separated the two germline ends. Germline V gene data show CDR1 as LGHNA and CDR2 as YSLEER. The CDR3 is 16 residues long. CDR3 sequence: CASSQERGTGNQPQHF. CDR3 nucleotide sequence: TGCGCCAGCAGCCAAGAAAGGGGTACGGGCAATCAGCCCCAGCATTTT.

The chain recombines TRBV5-6 with TRBJ2-7; the D gene is possibly TRBD2 (6 bases). Germline V gives CDR1 SGHDT, CDR2 YYEEEE. Deletions cut 2 bases from V and 0 bases from J, with 9 bases between. The CDR3 has 14 residues. CDR3 sequence reads: CASSLSGDSYEQYF. In nucleotides, the CDR3 is TGTGCCAGCAGCTTATCGGGAGACTCCTACGAGCAGTACTTC.

This chain uses TRBV5-6 with TRBJ1-2; D unresolved. CDR3 size: 16 residues. Germline-derived CDR1 and CDR2 are SGHDT and YYEEEE. The V end was cut by 0 bases, the J end by 3 bases, with 15 bases between. The CDR3 region has the DNA TGTGCCAGCAGCTTGGGGATCGAAGAACTATACTATGGCTACACCTTC. Residues: CASSLGIEELYYGYTF.

The gene calls are TRBV4-3 and TRBJ1-5; D gene uncertain. Between the trimmed V and J ends, which lost 0 bases and 3 bases, there was a span of 9 bases. This CDR3 comprises 15 residues. Per the germline V gene, CDR1 is LGHNA and CDR2 is YSLEER. The CDR3 loop is CASSQDLNDNQPQHF. In DNA, the CDR3 is TGCGCCAGCAGCCAAGATTTAAATGACAATCAGCCCCAGCATTTT.

The rearrangement uses TRBV27 and TRBJ2-1; D unresolved. From germline, CDR1 is MNHEY and CDR2 SMNVEV (reference sequence). Trimming shortened V by 6 bases and J by 3 bases, and 15 bases separated the two germline ends. CDR3 length equals 15 residues. Here the CDR3 DNA reads TGTGCCAGCAGGGGGTCAAAACGTGGCTACAATGAGCAGTTCTTC. Its protein product is CASRGSKRGYNEQFF.

The genes are TRBV14 and TRBJ2-1; TRBD2 agrees at 8 bases. The V and J ends lost 0 bases and 2 bases, in that order; junction bases with no gene match: 12. CDR1 and CDR2 from the germline V gene are SGHDN and FVKESK. CDR3 size: 19 residues. The CDR3 protein is CASSQEGGIAGGPYNEQFF. The CDR3 bases are TGTGCCAGCAGCCAAGAAGGGGGGATTGCGGGAGGCCCCTACAATGAGCAGTTCTTC.

V is TRBV21-1 and J is TRBJ2-7. TRBV21-1 is shown as a pseudogene. This CDR3 is built from 15 residues. CDR3 in DNA: TGTGCCAGCAGTTTCTCAGGGGAGGTTTTCTACGAGCAGTACTTC. It encodes CASSFSGEVFYEQYF.

The J gene is TRBJ2-2, the V gene TRBV5-1; 9 bases map to TRBD2. This CDR3 contains 17 residues. Germline trimming cut 4 bases from V and 6 bases from J; bases unmatched to any gene: 13. The germline V gene encodes CDR1 SGHRS and CDR2 YFSETQ. The CDR3 loop is CASSEDGGRAWAGELFF. The DNA of the CDR3 is TGCGCCAGCAGCGAGGACGGCGGGAGGGCGTGGGCCGGGGAGCTGTTTTTT.

V is TRBV19 and J is TRBJ1-2; D is possibly TRBD1 (5 bases). Deletions cut 10 bases from V and 8 bases from J, with 23 bases between. CDR3 length: 14 amino acids. Germline CDR1 is LNHDA and CDR2 is SQIVND (reference sequence). CDR3 nucleotide sequence: TGTGCCACCAATCCGGGACGTTGGTTTGACGGCTACACCTTC. Translating it yields CATNPGRWFDGYTF.

This clone came up once. The V and J genes are TRBV27 and TRBJ2-1; 7 positions match TRBD2. Germline V gene sequence: CDR1 MNHEY, CDR2 SMNVEV (reference sequence). This CDR3 has 16 residues. V lost 7 bases, J lost 8 bases, and 17 bases stayed unmatched. The CDR3 DNA follows: TGTGCCAGCACCCTGCTCGGGGGGAGTAGTAGTTATGAGCAGTTCTTC. It translates to CASTLLGGSSSYEQFF.

The chain combines TRBV15 with TRBJ2-1, with 11 positions matching TRBD2. Per germline, CDR1 LNHNV and CDR2 YYDKDF (reference sequence). Losses at the gene ends were 3 bases for V and 4 bases for J; bases not matched to a gene: 2. This CDR3 is 15 amino acids long. CDR3 residues: CATSSVAGGYNEQFF. The CDR3 region has the DNA TGTGCCACCAGCAGTGTAGCGGGAGGGTACAATGAGCAGTTCTTC.